This T cell receptor (beta chain) was captured by sequencing in a study of tumor-infiltrating lymphocytes in primary liver carcinoma. Study at large: Male and female patients aged 30 to 69 years made up the cohort.

Remarks on this clonotype: Its cognate antigen is unknown. Because it lacks the conserved phenylalanine or tryptophan at the end, this CDR3 is likely a read error. The limits of the CDR3 on the DNA are not certain, so only TCRdb's listed CDR3 is given.

Germline V gene sequence: CDR1 SQVTM, CDR2 ANQGSEA. The CDR3 spans 13 residues, counting both ends. Total RNA (roughly 530 ng) served as template for TCR beta cDNA synthesis primed by a constant-region primer. Generation of the TCR beta libraries relied on three nested multiplex PCR rounds using slightly modified ARM-PCR. PCR rounds one and two used TRBV1-TRBV30 forward primers with a C-beta reverse primer for approximately 10 cycles each. TCRdb re-derived calls from the multiplex PCR reads in MiXCR, one entry per CDR3 protein. The sample carries fewer than 90,000 distinct CDR3 sequences, approximately 77% recorded once. Overall study results and limits: Tumor specimens were characterized by a significantly higher top-250-clone fraction than blood (p = 0.039).

Unsorted bulk tissue (roughly 19-31 mg) underwent RNA and DNA co-extraction. V usage is TRBV29-1 and J usage is TRBJ2-5; the D segment call TRBD2 is taken from the table without a DNA check. The sequenced material came from liver tumor tissue from sampling region 1. Subset of the sample: tumor region T1, superior pole. This TCR came from a man aged 35 to 55 with primary liver carcinoma and hepatitis B virus infection. The CDR3 is CSAGGRAAETQCL.